Presented here are 4 T cell receptor beta chains from one specimen sequenced in a study of regulatory T cells in long-lasting Graves disease. CDR3 regions were amplified by Arm-PCR using iRepertoire HTBI primers to build TCR beta libraries. TCRdb re-called the multiplex PCR reads through MiXCR, storing one row per CDR3 protein. The top ten clones hold roughly a tenth of a sample with hundreds of thousands of distinct CDR3 sequences, roughly 12% of them seen once. The time point here: newly diagnosed GD, antithyroid drugs for less than 3 months. Construction of the TCR library relied on RNA isolated from PBMCs. This sample also appeared in a second study, on T cells in Graves' hyperthyroidism and ophthalmopathy.

The material was peripheral blood mononuclear cells (PBMCs), obtained at new diagnosis, from a patient treated with antithyroid drugs. Receptors were obtained from a man younger than 45 with Graves disease.

This clonotype was counted at least ten times. The chain has TRBV20-1 and TRBJ2-1; 10 positions match TRBD2. Germline values: CDR1 DFQATT, CDR2 SNEGSKA (reference sequence). V lost 5 bases, J lost 8 bases, and 12 bases stayed unmatched. The CDR3 consists of 15 residues. CDR3 sequence reads: CSAPGSLAGADEQFF. CDR3 in DNA: TGCAGTGCTCCAGGTAGCCTAGCGGGAGCCGATGAGCAGTTCTTC.

In regard to this clonotype: This may come from a read error, since a much larger clone is one base off. This chain joins TRBV29-1 and TRBJ2-3, with 7 bases that match TRBD2. Germline CDR1 and CDR2: SQVTM and ANQGSEA. The CDR3 loop spans 13 amino acids. V lost 3 bases, J lost 5 bases, and 5 bases stayed unmatched. The CDR3 loop reads CSVEGGILDTQYF. In nucleotides, the CDR3 is TGCAGCGTTGAGGGGGGGATCTTAGATACGCAGTATTTT.

This clonotype was recorded at least ten times. This rearrangement joins TRBV6-1 to TRBJ2-7, with a weak D call TRBD1 (6 bases). Germline V gene data show CDR1 as MNHNS and CDR2 as SASEGT. The V and J ends lost 5 bases and 6 bases respectively, with 11 bases between them. The CDR3 sequence is 12 residues long. For the CDR3, the DNA is TGTGCCAGCAGTAAACAGGGTTTCGAGCAGTACTTC. Its translation: CASSKQGFEQYF.

Many counts were recorded for this clonotype. V and J are TRBV20-1 and TRBJ2-1, with 8 bases fitting TRBD2. CDR3 length equals 15 residues. CDR1 and CDR2 (germline): DFQATT, SNEGSKA (reference sequence). With 6 bases clipped from V and 8 bases from J, the junction kept 15 bases outside the gene matches. The CDR3 is CSARGGTSEEDEQFF. Written as DNA, the CDR3 is TGCAGTGCGCGGGGAGGGACTAGTGAGGAGGATGAGCAGTTCTTC.